The 7 T cell receptor beta chains listed next were all sequenced from one sample in a study of vaccination and CD4 T cells after COVID-19. Cultured CD4+ T cell DNA was sequenced using the Oncomine TCR Beta short-read assay. TCRdb reprocessed the PCR reads with MiXCR, giving one entry per CDR3 protein. This sample carries about 11,000 distinct CDR3 sequences, about 38% of them seen once, and the ten largest clones take around 10%. No cognate antigen is known for these TCRs. Treatment reported: roughly 10-day PBMC culture with coronavirus spike peptide pools or control peptides (ViraFEST assay). The sequenced sample was CD4+ T cells from blood, cultured in vitro, obtained after SARS-CoV-2 vaccination. The receptors shown here come from a human donor who had recovered from COVID-19.

The chain carries TRBV11-2 and TRBJ2-5, with D possibly being TRBD1 (5 bases). This CDR3 has 16 amino acids. Germline-derived CDR1 and CDR2 are SGHAT and FQNNGV. The germline V and J ends were trimmed by 5 bases and 3 bases, with 19 bases remaining between them. The CDR3 coding sequence is TGTGCCAGCAGCGCACTGCTAGGGGTGATGGAAGAGACCCAGTACTTC. Its translation: CASSALLGVMEETQYF.

V is TRBV6-1 and J is TRBJ1-6, with D maybe TRBD1 (6 bases). V dropped 5 bases and J dropped 10 bases, with 18 bases sitting between them. Germline-derived CDR1 and CDR2 are MNHNS and SASEGT. There are 15 residues in the CDR3. The CDR3 DNA follows: TGTGCCAGCAGTCCAGCGGACAGCTTGACATCACCCCTCCACTTT. It codes for CASSPADSLTSPLHF.

By proportion, this clonotype is large. The chain combines TRBV20-1 with TRBJ1-3; 7 bases are a match to TRBD1. The junction had 4 bases not matched to a gene; V was cut back by 5 bases and J by 3 bases. The germline V gene has CDR1 DFQATT and CDR2 SNEGSKA (reference sequence). The CDR3 sequence is 13 residues long. The CDR3 bases are TGCAGTGCTGGACAGGTTTTTGGAAACACCATATATTTT. This gives the protein CSAGQVFGNTIYF.

The J gene is TRBJ2-5, the V gene TRBV30, with D unresolved. The CDR3 totals 11 residues. Germline assignment: CDR1 GTSNPN and CDR2 SVGIG (reference sequence). V was cut by 5 bases and J by 4 bases, with 8 bases left in between. The CDR3 loop reads CAWAPGETQYF. CDR3 DNA sequence: TGTGCCTGGGCGCCGGGAGAGACCCAGTACTTC.

This chain links TRBV5-8 with TRBJ2-6; no firm D call. The CDR3 spans 17 residues. The V end was cut by 0 bases, the J end by 1 base, with 11 bases between. Germline assignment: CDR1 SGHTS and CDR2 YDEGEE. The DNA of the CDR3 is TGTGCCAGCAGCTTGGTTCGGTTGGTTTCTGGGGCCAACGTCCTGACTTTC. Its protein is CASSLVRLVSGANVLTF.

The chain links TRBV28 to TRBJ1-1; D is unresolved. Looked up from germline, CDR1 is MDHEN and CDR2 is SYDVKM. The CDR3 consists of 12 residues. V was pared by 3 bases and J by 11 bases, with 13 bases between. This chain's CDR3 is CASSFGRVTAFF. The DNA for the CDR3 is TGTGCCAGCAGTTTCGGACGGGTTACTGCTTTCTTT.

The chain employs TRBV4-1 and TRBJ2-1, with D maybe TRBD2 (7 bases). Deletions cut 0 bases from V and 3 bases from J, with 9 bases between. Germline V lookup: CDR1 MGHRA, CDR2 YSYEKL. The CDR3 length is 15 residues. The CDR3 loop reads CASSQERGGYNEQFF. Here the CDR3 DNA reads TGCGCCAGCAGCCAAGAAAGGGGGGGCTACAATGAGCAGTTCTTC.